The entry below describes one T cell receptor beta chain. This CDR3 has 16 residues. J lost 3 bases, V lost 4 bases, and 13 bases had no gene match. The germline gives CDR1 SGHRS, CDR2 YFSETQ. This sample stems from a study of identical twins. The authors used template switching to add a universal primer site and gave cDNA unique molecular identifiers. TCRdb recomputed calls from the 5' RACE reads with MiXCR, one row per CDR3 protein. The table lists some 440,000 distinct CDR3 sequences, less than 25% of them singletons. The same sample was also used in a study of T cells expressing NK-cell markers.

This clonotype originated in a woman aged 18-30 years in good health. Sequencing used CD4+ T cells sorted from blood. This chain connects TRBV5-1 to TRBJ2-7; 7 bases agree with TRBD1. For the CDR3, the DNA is TGCGCCAGCAGCGCAACGAAACAGGGGTCCAGCTACGAGCAGTACTTC. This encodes CASSATKQGSSYEQYF.